These 28 T cell receptor beta chains came from one sample sequenced in a study of radiotherapy plus CTLA-4 blockade in lung cancer. Only in-frame clones appear in the TCRdb table, and some are missing; sequencing was by immunoSEQ multiplex PCR. The sample contains tens of thousands of clones, approximately 86% of which appear only once. This specimen was peripheral blood, taken from a patient treated with radiotherapy plus ipilimumab. Receptors were obtained from a human donor with non-small cell lung cancer who had stable disease on radiotherapy plus ipilimumab.

This rearrangement joins TRBV15 to TRBJ2-3; 7 nucleotides line up with TRBD2. Germline V gene sequence: CDR1 LNHNV, CDR2 YYDKDF (reference sequence). V lost 8 bases to trimming and J lost 0 bases; unmatched junction nucleotides: 8. This CDR3 is built from 15 residues. The CDR3 DNA follows: TGTGCCACCCATAATTTTAGCGGGAGCACAGATACGCAGTATTTT. Translated, it gives CATHNFSGSTDTQYF.

V and J are TRBV15 and TRBJ2-1, with D tentatively TRBD1 (5 bases). Germline CDR1 and CDR2: LNHNV and YYDKDF (reference sequence). The V gene lost 6 bases and the J gene lost 12 bases, with 27 bases spanning the gap. This CDR3 has 16 amino acids. CDR3 residues: CATSKKPGQGLLWQFF. The CDR3 coding sequence is TGTGCCACCAGTAAAAAGCCCGGCCAGGGCCTATTATGGCAGTTCTTC.

The genes are TRBV28 and TRBJ1-6, with D uncertain. Per germline, CDR1 MDHEN and CDR2 SYDVKM. Trimming left V 7 bases short and J 3 bases short, with 7 bases between. This CDR3 region has 13 residues. In DNA, the CDR3 is TGTGCCAGCAAAGGCATCTATAATTCACCCCTCCACTTT. Translating it yields CASKGIYNSPLHF.

The chain carries TRBV5-1 and TRBJ2-7, with 7 bases lining up with TRBD2. The V and J ends lost 0 bases and 2 bases, in that order; junction bases with no gene match: 8. The CDR3 extends over 16 amino acids. Germline values: CDR1 SGHRS, CDR2 YFSETQ. The CDR3 sequence is CASSLGASGDPYEQYF. DNA of the CDR3: TGCGCCAGCAGCTTGGGCGCTAGCGGAGACCCCTACGAGCAGTACTTC.

The rearrangement links TRBV15 to TRBJ2-5, with 8 bases identical to TRBD2. The germline V gene encodes CDR1 LNHNV and CDR2 YYDKDF (reference sequence). Trimming took 1 base from V and 1 from J; bases not matched to a gene: 11. The CDR3 runs to 18 residues. Here the CDR3 DNA reads TGTGCCACCAGCAGAGGAGTAGGCGGAAGCGGGGGCCAAGAGACCCAGTACTTC. Protein: CATSRGVGGSGGQETQYF.

The V gene is TRBV18, the J gene TRBJ2-3; D tentatively fits TRBD1 or TRBD2 (6 bases each). The V gene lost 1 base and the J gene lost 6 bases, with 14 bases spanning the gap. This CDR3 has 15 residues. Per germline, CDR1 KGHSH and CDR2 LQKENI. The DNA for the CDR3 is TGTGCCAGCTCACCACTTCAGGGGAGGTGGGATACGCAGTATTTT. Translated: CASSPLQGRWDTQYF.

The gene calls are TRBV28 and TRBJ2-7, with D possibly being TRBD1 or TRBD2 (5 bases each). There are 12 residues in the CDR3. Germline CDR1 and CDR2: MDHEN and SYDVKM. V lost 6 bases, J lost 7 bases, and 13 bases lay in between. The CDR3 spells CASRTGTLEQYF. The CDR3, as DNA: TGTGCCAGCAGAACCGGGACCTTGGAGCAGTACTTC. Using reference TRBV28 and TRBJ2-7 for the parts outside the CDR3, the full variable domain is DVKVTQSSRYLVKRTGEKVFLECVQDMDHENMFWYRQDPGLGLRLIYFSYDVKMKEKGDIPEGYSVSREKKERFSLILESASTNQTSMYLCASRTGTLEQYFGPGTRLTVT.

The rearrangement uses TRBV7-8 and TRBJ1-1; TRBD1 is a possible D gene (5 bases). The CDR3 consists of 15 residues. V gave up 3 bases and J gave up 1 base, with 12 bases separating them. Germline CDR1 is SGHVS and CDR2 is FQNEAQ. CDR3 coding DNA: TGTGCCAGCAGCTTGCCAGGACACCCGAACACTGAAGCTTTCTTT. Translated: CASSLPGHPNTEAFF.

This chain's CDR3 is CSAEASKTQYF. CDR3 DNA: TGCAGTGCTGAGGCCTCCAAGACCCAGTACTTC. The chain links TRBV20-1 to TRBJ2-5; D unclear. The germline gives CDR1 DFQATT, CDR2 SNEGSKA (reference sequence). V was clipped by 5 bases and J by 6 bases, with 10 bases between them. This CDR3 is built from 11 residues.

This rearrangement joins TRBV7-3 to TRBJ2-1, with a possible D match to TRBD2 (6 bases). The CDR3 covers 16 residues. Trimming stripped 3 bases from V and 1 base from J, with 13 bases between. The V gene's germline CDR1 is SGHTA and CDR2 FQGTGA. DNA of the CDR3: TGTGCCAGCAGCTTCCCGGTCGGGACTTCCTACAATGAGCAGTTCTTC. It encodes CASSFPVGTSYNEQFF. The variable domain in full, completed from reference TRBV7-3 and TRBJ2-1, reads GAGVSQTPSNKVTEKGKYVELRCDPISGHTALYWYRQSLGQGPEFLIYFQGTGAADDSGLPNDRFFAVRPEGSVSTLKIQRTERGDSAVYLCASSFPVGTSYNEQFFGPGTRLTVL.

The genes are TRBV19 and TRBJ2-5; 7 bases are a match to TRBD2. The length of the CDR3 is 15 residues. Germline V gene data show CDR1 as LNHDA and CDR2 as SQIVND (reference sequence). V lost 3 bases to trimming and J lost 5 bases; unmatched junction nucleotides: 9. This CDR3 is CASSIPGWGGETQYF. CDR3 nucleotides: TGTGCCAGTAGTATCCCCGGCTGGGGGGGGGAGACCCAGTACTTC.

The V gene is TRBV10-2, the J gene TRBJ2-7; D is possibly TRBD2 (6 bases). Trimming took 4 bases from V and 4 from J, leaving 17 bases between them. Germline V gene lookup returns CDR1 WSHSY and CDR2 SAAADI. This CDR3 has 15 residues. The CDR3 region is CASSGTVGLIYEQYF. In DNA form, the CDR3 reads TGCGCCAGCAGTGGTACTGTGGGACTGATTTACGAGCAGTACTTC.

The chain uses TRBV2 and TRBJ2-5; D may match TRBD1 or TRBD2 (5 bases each). V was cut by 8 bases and J by 2 bases, with 15 bases left in between. Looked up from germline, CDR1 is SNHLY and CDR2 is FYNNEI. The CDR3 covers 14 residues. The CDR3 spells CASLLGPLQETQYF. The CDR3 DNA follows: TGTGCCAGCCTTTTGGGACCGTTACAAGAGACCCAGTACTTC.

The chain combines TRBV19 with TRBJ2-1, with D uncertain. The CDR3 has 14 residues. The germline V gene encodes CDR1 LNHDA and CDR2 SQIVND (reference sequence). V was shortened by 3 bases and J by 7 bases, with 13 bases between the two germline ends. The CDR3 reads CASSMSVGRNEQFF. CDR3 bases: TGTGCCAGTAGTATGAGCGTCGGACGAAATGAGCAGTTCTTC.

The rearrangement uses TRBV27 and TRBJ2-3; tentative D call: TRBD2 (6 bases). The V end lost 6 bases, the J end lost 0 bases, and 10 bases lay between the germline ends. The germline V gene encodes CDR1 MNHEY and CDR2 SMNVEV (reference sequence). This CDR3 has 14 amino acids. CDR3 DNA sequence: TGTGCCAGCAGATTTAGCGGTAGCACAGATACGCAGTATTTT. This sequence encodes CASRFSGSTDTQYF.

The chain has TRBV9 and TRBJ2-1; possible D gene TRBD2, 5 bases. The CDR3 is 17 residues long. Per the germline V gene, CDR1 is SGDLS and CDR2 is YYNGEE. V lost 3 bases, J lost 4 bases, and 20 bases lay in between. The CDR3 coding sequence is TGTGCCAGCAGCGAGGCCCCGGACTCCGGTATTTACAATGAGCAGTTCTTC. Its protein product is CASSEAPDSGIYNEQFF.

The rearrangement links TRBV6-1 to TRBJ1-5; D is uncertain. V was cut by 1 base and J by 5 bases, with 12 bases left in between. The CDR3 has 15 amino acids. Germline CDR1 is MNHNS and CDR2 is SASEGT. This CDR3 is CASSEGAGGDQPQHF. DNA for the CDR3: TGTGCCAGCAGTGAAGGAGCAGGTGGAGATCAGCCCCAGCATTTT.

The chain employs TRBV4-1 and TRBJ2-3, with TRBD1 matching 7 bases. Germline V CDR1 and CDR2: MGHRA, YSYEKL. This CDR3 comprises 22 residues. The ends lost 0 bases at V and 0 bases at J; junction bases unmatched: 21. CDR3 residues: CASSQDWQPPGQRSTSTDTQYF. The CDR3 DNA reads TGCGCCAGCAGCCAAGACTGGCAGCCTCCGGGACAGAGGTCAACTAGCACAGATACGCAGTATTTT.

This chain links TRBV21-1 with TRBJ2-5; the table's TRBD2 call for D was not verified on the DNA. TRBV21-1 is described as a pseudogene. The CDR3 is made up of 15 amino acids. In nucleotides, the CDR3 is TGTGCCAGCCCGGGGGGACACCGGATTCAAGAGACCCAGTACTTC. Amino acid sequence: CASPGGHRIQETQYF.

On this clone itself: The same CDR3 also results from other DNA sequences found in this sample. The rearrangement joins TRBV9 to TRBJ2-2; D unresolved. CDR1 and CDR2 (germline): SGDLS, YYNGEE. The CDR3 spans 12 residues. V shed 0 bases and J shed 4 bases, with 1 base lying between them. CDR3 protein: CASSVGTGELFF. The CDR3 bases are TGTGCCAGCAGCGTAGGCACCGGGGAGCTGTTTTTT.

The chain employs TRBV2 and TRBJ2-7, with a tentative D call TRBD2 (5 bases). The germline gives CDR1 SNHLY, CDR2 FYNNEI. The CDR3 has 13 amino acids. V was cut by 9 bases and J by 3 bases, with 15 bases left in between. CDR3 DNA sequence: TGTGCCAGGGGTGCCCGGGGTGGCTACGAGCAGTACTTC. This encodes CARGARGGYEQYF.

The genes are TRBV18 and TRBJ1-5; D remains ambiguous. V lost 2 bases to trimming and J lost 3 bases, with 8 bases between them. The CDR3 covers 14 residues. Germline assignment: CDR1 KGHSH and CDR2 LQKENI. This chain's CDR3 is CASSPGNNNQPQHF. In DNA, the CDR3 is TGTGCCAGCTCACCAGGGAACAACAATCAGCCCCAGCATTTT.

This chain uses TRBV9 with TRBJ2-2; tentatively, D is TRBD2 (6 bases). Germline V gene data show CDR1 as SGDLS and CDR2 as YYNGEE. V was pared by 2 bases and J by 3 bases, with 17 bases between. CDR3 length equals 17 residues. Here the CDR3 DNA reads TGTGCCAGCAGCGTCCCGGGGCGGGGTAGCGACACCGGGGAGCTGTTTTTT. The encoded protein is CASSVPGRGSDTGELFF.

The chain is built from TRBV7-3 and TRBJ2-1, with 7 bases fitting TRBD2. The V gene end was trimmed by 5 bases and the J gene end by 3 bases; junction bases not matched to a gene: 1. The CDR3 contains 13 residues. Germline CDR1 SGHTA, CDR2 FQGTGA. The CDR3 region is CASSPGGYNEQFF. The CDR3, as DNA: TGTGCCAGCAGCCCGGGGGGCTACAATGAGCAGTTCTTC.

This rearrangement joins TRBV2 to TRBJ1-4, with 9 bases aligning to TRBD1. CDR3 length: 15 amino acids. Trimming at V came to 6 bases and at J to 8 bases, leaving 10 bases not matched to a gene. Germline-derived CDR1 and CDR2 are SNHLY and FYNNEI. This chain's CDR3 is CASRTTGTGLEKLFF. CDR3 sequence (DNA): TGTGCCAGCAGGACCACCGGGACAGGGCTAGAAAAACTGTTTTTT.

The gene calls are TRBV5-4 and TRBJ2-3; D uncertain. The ends were cut back, 0 bases at V and 10 bases at J, with 9 bases in the middle. The germline gives CDR1 SGHNT, CDR2 YYREEE (reference sequence). The CDR3 covers 12 residues. CDR3 nucleotide sequence: TGTGCCAGCAGCTTGGGCCCTAACGCGCAGTATTTT. Amino acid sequence: CASSLGPNAQYF.

This chain connects TRBV5-1 to TRBJ2-3; D gene unclear. Per germline, CDR1 SGHRS and CDR2 YFSETQ. The CDR3 is 14 residues long. V gave up 0 bases and J gave up 0 bases, with 5 bases separating them. In DNA, the CDR3 is TGCGCCAGCAGCTTGGCCGGGAGCACAGATACGCAGTATTTT. Encoded protein: CASSLAGSTDTQYF.

The rearrangement joins TRBV9 to TRBJ2-3; 9 bases are a match to TRBD2. The V gene's germline CDR1 is SGDLS and CDR2 YYNGEE. This CDR3 has 16 amino acids. Germline trimming cut 0 bases from V and 2 bases from J; bases unmatched to any gene: 4. CDR3 DNA: TGTGCCAGCAGCGTAGTGTTAGCGGGGGCCACAGATACGCAGTATTTT. The encoded protein is CASSVVLAGATDTQYF.